Sequencing of this T cell receptor beta chain was carried out in a study of OX40 agonist ivuxolimab in advanced cancers. Germline CDR1 and CDR2: SGDLS and YYNGEE. The V end lost 6 bases, the J end lost 1 base, and 11 bases lay between the germline ends. The CDR3 length is 14 residues. Assay: immunoSEQ multiplex PCR; the TCRdb copy retains only in-frame clones and omits some. The data show 30,000 to 35,000 clones, with approximately 90% seen just once and roughly 37% held by the top ten. V gene TRBV9 combines with J gene TRBJ2-1; the D is unclear. This sequence originates from an adult with an advanced solid tumor such as melanoma, head and neck, liver or kidney cancer. Sequencing was performed on CD4+ or CD8+ T cells sorted from blood, taken in a trial of the OX40 agonist ivuxolimab. The CDR3: CASIMELSYNEQFF. In DNA form, the CDR3 reads TGTGCCAGCATAATGGAACTTTCCTACAATGAGCAGTTCTTC.